The next 13 T cell receptor beta chains were all read from a single sample in a study of cytomegalovirus exposure and HLA in healthy donors. A multiplex PCR was run with 60 Vbeta primers and 13 Jbeta primers. Clones were read by immunoSEQ multiplex PCR, and TCRdb kept only the in-frame ones, dropping some. The sample records about 130,000 clones, approximately 80% being singletons. Material: PBMCs. Every receptor here comes from a woman in her forties in good health and CMV-seropositive.

V usage is TRBV6-1 and J usage is TRBJ1-5, with 9 bases lining up with TRBD1. V dropped 7 bases and J dropped 4; count of bases not matched to a gene: 5. Per germline, CDR1 MNHNS and CDR2 SASEGT. The CDR3 is 14 amino acids. This chain's CDR3 is CASTYDRGNQPQHF. The CDR3 region has the DNA TGTGCCAGCACCTATGACAGGGGGAATCAGCCCCAGCATTTT.

The chain employs TRBV28 and TRBJ1-1; D ambiguous. Trimming shortened V by 5 bases and J by 7 bases, and 20 bases separated the two germline ends. The length of the CDR3 is 15 residues. Germline lookup yields CDR1 MDHEN and CDR2 SYDVKM. CDR3 residues: CASSPLILGPFEAFF. The CDR3 region has the DNA TGTGCCAGCAGTCCCCTTATCTTGGGCCCCTTTGAAGCTTTCTTT.

This clone has only one observation. This chain uses TRBV28 with TRBJ2-3; the match to TRBD2 covers 11 bases. From germline, CDR1 is MDHEN and CDR2 SYDVKM. The CDR3 covers 15 residues. Unmatched junction bases numbered 3, after V lost 3 bases and J lost 4 bases. This chain's CDR3 is CASSFLAGGSDTQYF. CDR3 DNA: TGTGCCAGCAGTTTTCTAGCGGGAGGTTCAGATACGCAGTATTTT.

The chain combines TRBV6-1 with TRBJ1-2; the match to TRBD1 covers 9 bases. With 5 bases clipped from V and 6 bases from J, the junction kept 1 base outside the gene matches. CDR3 size: 12 residues. Germline loops: CDR1 MNHNS, CDR2 SASEGT. Written as DNA, the CDR3 is TGTGCCAGCAGTAGACAGGGGGATGGCTACACCTTC. Translation: CASSRQGDGYTF.

The chain employs TRBV6-5 and TRBJ2-7, with D possibly matching TRBD2 (6 bases). V lost 4 bases and J lost 6, with 16 bases in between. From germline, CDR1 is MNHEY and CDR2 SVGAGI. CDR3 length: 14 residues. CDR3 residues: CASSSIAGSTEQYF. CDR3 DNA sequence: TGTGCCAGCAGTTCGATTGCGGGATCGACCGAGCAGTACTTC.

The J gene is TRBJ1-4, the V gene TRBV5-1, with a possible D match to TRBD1 (6 bases). Between the trimmed V and J ends, which lost 0 bases and 3 bases, there was a span of 9 bases. CDR1 is SGHRS, CDR2 YFSETQ, per germline. This CDR3 comprises 15 residues. CDR3 protein: CASSLVRGSNEKLFF. In nucleotides, the CDR3 is TGCGCCAGCAGCTTGGTCAGGGGATCTAATGAAAAACTGTTTTTT.

V is TRBV5-1 and J is TRBJ2-1; 9 nucleotides align to TRBD2. Losses at the gene ends were 4 bases for V and 9 bases for J; bases not matched to a gene: 20. Per germline, CDR1 SGHRS and CDR2 YFSETQ. The length of the CDR3 is 18 residues. The CDR3 loop reads CASSLVLAGMQAGGEQFF. The CDR3 bases are TGCGCCAGCAGCCTCGTCCTAGCGGGAATGCAGGCCGGCGGTGAGCAGTTCTTC.

The rearrangement joins TRBV9 to TRBJ2-2; D perhaps matches TRBD1 (6 bases). The germline V and J ends were trimmed by 0 bases and 2 bases, with 11 bases remaining between them. CDR3 length: 16 amino acids. CDR1 and CDR2 from the germline V gene are SGDLS and YYNGEE. The DNA for the CDR3 is TGTGCCAGCAGCGTAGGGATAGGGGGAAACACCGGGGAGCTGTTTTTT. It specifies CASSVGIGGNTGELFF.

The CDR3 DNA reads TGCGCCAGCTCCCGGGCGGGATGGGAGACCCAGTACTTC. Its translation is CASSRAGWETQYF. The chain employs TRBV5-1 and TRBJ2-5, with D maybe TRBD2 (6 bases). The V gene's germline CDR1 is SGHRS and CDR2 YFSETQ. This CDR3 region has 13 residues. The V and J ends lost 7 bases and 5 bases respectively, with 15 bases between them.

The chain uses TRBV5-6 and TRBJ1-1; D unclear. V dropped 3 bases and J dropped 11 bases, with 17 bases sitting between them. CDR1 is SGHDT and CDR2 is YYEEEE in the germline V gene. The CDR3 totals 13 residues. The CDR3 DNA sequence: TGTGCCAGCAGCTCTCGGCCCCCCCCGGAGGCTTTCTTT. Protein product: CASSSRPPPEAFF.

This clone was detected once. The J gene is TRBJ1-5, the V gene TRBV7-9; the D is unclear. Germline V gene sequence: CDR1 SEHNR, CDR2 FQNEAQ (reference sequence). The CDR3 length is 12 residues. The V end was cut by 4 bases, the J end by 7 bases, with 8 bases between. CDR3 in DNA: TGTGCCAGCAGCTCCTACTCCCAGCCCCAGCATTTT. Translated: CASSSYSQPQHF.

The chain recombines TRBV5-1 with TRBJ2-2; 7 nucleotides match TRBD2. V gave up 1 base and J gave up 1 base; unmatched junction bases: 1. Germline loops: CDR1 SGHRS, CDR2 YFSETQ. This CDR3 is built from 15 residues. DNA of the CDR3: TGCGCCAGCAGCTTGCCGGGAGGGAACACCGGGGAGCTGTTTTTT. Amino acid sequence: CASSLPGGNTGELFF.

This clone showed up just once. V gene TRBV28 combines with J gene TRBJ2-6; maybe TRBD1 (6 bases). There are 15 residues in the CDR3. The V end was cut by 8 bases, the J end by 0 bases, with 11 bases between. CDR1 and CDR2 (germline): MDHEN, SYDVKM. CDR3: CASLRGGSGANVLTF. The CDR3 DNA sequence: TGTGCCAGCCTACGAGGGGGCTCTGGGGCCAACGTCCTGACTTTC.